These 2 T cell receptor beta chains share one sample of origin, sequenced in a study of human T cells and chemical hapten exposure. TCRdb reprocessed the RACE reads via MiXCR and lists one record per CDR3 protein. The sample shows about 46,000 distinct CDR3 sequences, 3.5% to 4.5% of them seen only once. The time point: healthy volunteer bleed at 2 weeks. The study extracted total RNA from unfractionated whole blood. Sequencing used whole blood. The receptors here all came from a female donor in good health. Some clones in this sample may be carry-over from other donors' samples.

This clonotype was counted between two and nine times. The chain recombines TRBV12-3 or TRBV12-4 with TRBJ1-6; D is perhaps TRBD1 (6 bases). The ends were cut back, 3 bases at V and 9 bases at J, with 12 bases in the middle. CDR3 length: 14 residues. The CDR3 protein is CASSFGRGSSPLHF. In nucleotides, the CDR3 is TGTGCCAGCAGTTTTGGCAGGGGAAGTTCACCCCTCCACTTT.

Ten or more counts support this clonotype. J is TRBJ2-7 and V is TRBV6-2 or TRBV6-3, with 7 bases aligning to TRBD1. There are 14 residues in the CDR3. Germline loops: CDR1 MNHEY, CDR2 SVGEGT. V shed 5 bases and J 0 bases; nucleotides not matched to a gene: 4. CDR3 protein: CASSPGTASYEQYF. As DNA, the CDR3 is TGTGCCAGCAGTCCCGGGACAGCCTCCTACGAGCAGTACTTC.